These T cell receptor beta chains were read from a single sample in a study of beta chain features in type 1 diabetes. Clones were sequenced by immunoSEQ multiplex PCR, and TCRdb holds only the in-frame ones, with some missing. The table records some 900,000 clones, under 20% of them present only once. The sequenced material came from naive CD4+ T cells from blood. Source of these receptors: a woman under 30 in good health. Each CDR3 is given with its conserved first and last residue. The D gene is left open where the match is weak. For some rows the clone size is stated as once, few or many, or as a class when expanded; others skip it.

>.|TRBV5-4|few|TRBJ2-2
TGTGCCAGCAGCTTGGCACGGGACGCGAACACCGGGGAGCTGTTTTTT
CASSLARDANTGELFF
>.|TRBV11-2|.|TRBJ2-2
TGTGCCAGCAGCCTGACGGGAGCGGGCACCGGGGAGCTGTTTTTT
CASSLTGAGTGELFF
>TRBD1|TRBV4-1|few|TRBJ2-7
TGCGCCAGCAGCCAGTGGGAGAGGACAGGGGACTACGAGCAGTACTTC
CASSQWERTGDYEQYF
>.|TRBV7-2|few|TRBJ2-1
TGTGCCAGCAGCTTATGGGCCGAGGGCAATGAGCAGTTCTTC
CASSLWAEGNEQFF
>.|TRBV14|.|TRBJ2-6
TGTGCCAGCAGCCAAGGACAGGCTGGGGCCAACGTCCTGACTTTC
CASSQGQAGANVLTF
>TRBD1|TRBV2|.|TRBJ2-6
TGTGCCAGCAGTGGAGGGACAGCTGGGGCCAACGTCCTGACTTTC
CASSGGTAGANVLTF
>.|TRBV6-6|.|TRBJ1-2
TGTGCCAGCAGATCGGACAGCCGGCTATCGAGCTACACCTTC
CASRSDSRLSSYTF
>.|TRBV6-1|.|TRBJ2-1
TGTGCCAGCAGTGCACCAGGGAGCTCCTACAATGAGCAGTTCTTC
CASSAPGSSYNEQFF
>.|TRBV29-1|.|TRBJ2-7
TGCAGCGTTGAGTGGCTCTACGAGCAGTACTTC
CSVEWLYEQYF
>.|TRBV2|.|TRBJ1-2
TGTGCCAGCAGTGACCGGGGACGGAATCGCTACACCTTC
CASSDRGRNRYTF
>.|TRBV7-2|.|TRBJ1-2
TGTGCCACGGGGGGGAGAGTCTATGGCTACACCTTC
CATGGRVYGYTF
>.|TRBV2|few|TRBJ2-1
TGTGCCAGCAGTGAAACTGGCGGCTCCTACAATGAGCAGTTCTTC
CASSETGGSYNEQFF
>.|TRBV7-9|.|TRBJ2-3
TGTGCCAGCAGCTTAGGACAACCTAGCACAGATACGCAGTATTTT
CASSLGQPSTDTQYF
>TRBD1|TRBV29-1|few|TRBJ1-5
TGCAGCGTTGCGATTACAGGGGAACAGCCCCAGCATTTT
CSVAITGEQPQHF
>TRBD2|TRBV7-2|.|TRBJ2-7
TGTGCCAGCAGCTCCCCACCTGGGACTAGCGGGAGGTACGAGCAGTACTTC
CASSSPPGTSGRYEQYF
>.|TRBV7-9|few|TRBJ2-3
TGTGCCAGCAGCTCCAGTTTCGCGGGTACCATCACAGATACGCAGTATTTT
CASSSSFAGTITDTQYF
>TRBD1|TRBV28|.|TRBJ2-7
TGTGCCAGCAGGCCGATATGGGGGACAGGAGCATACGAGCAGTACTTC
CASRPIWGTGAYEQYF
>TRBD2|TRBV4-1|few|TRBJ2-5
TGCGCCAGCAGCCAAGCAATACAGCGCCTCGGACTAGCGGGTGAAGAGACCCAGTACTTC
CASSQAIQRLGLAGEETQYF
>.|TRBV28|few|TRBJ2-7
TGTGCCAGCAGTTTTCTGGGTTCCTACGAGCAGTACTTC
CASSFLGSYEQYF
>.|TRBV10-3|.|TRBJ2-5
TGTGCCATCAGTGTAGGGGGGCAAGAGACCCAGTACTTC
CAISVGGQETQYF
>.|TRBV5-1|.|TRBJ2-3
TGCGCCAGCAGCTATAGCACAGATACGCAGTATTTT
CASSYSTDTQYF
>TRBD1|TRBV29-1|.|TRBJ2-1
TGCAGCGTTGAAGCGGCAGGGGGCACCGAGCAGTTCTTC
CSVEAAGGTEQFF
>.|TRBV9|.|TRBJ2-1
TGTGCCAGCAGCCGAGGGGTAAGTCACAATGAGCAGTTCTTC
CASSRGVSHNEQFF
>TRBD1|TRBV6-6|.|TRBJ2-5
TGTGCCAGCAGTTCACCGGACAGGGTAGGACGCGAGACCCAGTACTTC
CASSSPDRVGRETQYF
>.|TRBV11-2|few|TRBJ2-7
TGTGCCAGCAGCGAATTCTACGAGCAGTACTTC
CASSEFYEQYF
>TRBD1|TRBV6-6|few|TRBJ2-5
TGTGCCAGTAACCGGGACAGACAAGAGACCCAGTACTTC
CASNRDRQETQYF
>.|TRBV7-6|few|TRBJ2-7
TGTGCCAGCAGCTTAGCGGCCTCCTACGAGCAGTACTTC
CASSLAASYEQYF
>.|TRBV7-3|.|TRBJ1-1
TGTGCCAGCAGCCGCCTTAGGCACACTGAAGCTTTCTTT
CASSRLRHTEAFF
>.|TRBV28|.|TRBJ1-1
TGTGCCAGCCCTGGTGGGGTTGAAGCTTTCTTT
CASPGGVEAFF
>TRBD1|TRBV2|few|TRBJ1-1
TGTGCCAGAACCCGGCAGGGGGGGACTGAAGCTTTCTTT
CARTRQGGTEAFF
>.|TRBV2|.|TRBJ2-1
TGTGCCAGCAGTGAGCGGCAGGGGATATCTGAGCAGTTCTTC
CASSERQGISEQFF
>.|TRBV7-9|.|TRBJ2-5
TGTGCCAGCAGCTTAGGTTTGCGGGACGCGGGTCTAGAGACCCAGTACTTC
CASSLGLRDAGLETQYF
>.|TRBV13|few|TRBJ1-1
TGTGCCAGCAGCTCCGGACACAGGGCTGAAGCTTTCTTT
CASSSGHRAEAFF
>TRBD1|TRBV19|once|TRBJ2-1
TGTGCCAGTAGCGTGACAGGGAGCTCCTACAATGAGCAGTTCTTC
CASSVTGSSYNEQFF
>TRBD2|TRBV7-2|.|TRBJ2-3
TGTGCCAGCAGCTTAGCAGCGGGAGTCATTTATACGCAGTATTTT
CASSLAAGVIYTQYF
>.|TRBV15|.|TRBJ2-7
TGTGCCACCAGCAGAGCGAATTACGGACGGGCCGGGTACGAGCAGTACTTC
CATSRANYGRAGYEQYF
>.|TRBV11-3|.|TRBJ2-4
TGTGCCAGCAGCTTACTCCTACTAGCCAAAAACATTCAGTACTTC
CASSLLLLAKNIQYF
>.|TRBV7-2|few|TRBJ2-2
TGTGCCAGCAGCTACTTTGGAGGGCCGAACACCGGGGAGCTGTTTTTT
CASSYFGGPNTGELFF
>TRBD2|TRBV28|.|TRBJ2-7
TGTGCCAGCAGTAGCGGGAGCTTTTACGAGCAGTACTTC
CASSSGSFYEQYF
>.|TRBV9|.|TRBJ2-1
TGTGCCAGCAGCGGGCAGATGGGTGAGCAGTTCTTC
CASSGQMGEQFF
>TRBD1|TRBV11-2|.|TRBJ2-3
TGTGCCAGCAGCGAACAGGGGGCAGGAGATACGCAGTATTTT
CASSEQGAGDTQYF
>.|TRBV27|few|TRBJ2-6
TGTGCCAGCAGCGAACGTCATGGGGCGGCCAACGTCCTGACTTTC
CASSERHGAANVLTF
>TRBD2|TRBV11-2|few|TRBJ2-7
TGTGCCAGCAGCCTGTCCAGCGGGGGACGGTACGAGCAGTACTTC
CASSLSSGGRYEQYF
>TRBD2|TRBV10-3|few|TRBJ2-3
TGTGCCATCAGTGAGAAAGCGGGAAGACTCACAGATACGCAGTATTTT
CAISEKAGRLTDTQYF
>.|TRBV6-5|few|TRBJ1-2
TGTGCCAGCAGTTACTCCGCTTCACCATATGGCTACACCTTC
CASSYSASPYGYTF